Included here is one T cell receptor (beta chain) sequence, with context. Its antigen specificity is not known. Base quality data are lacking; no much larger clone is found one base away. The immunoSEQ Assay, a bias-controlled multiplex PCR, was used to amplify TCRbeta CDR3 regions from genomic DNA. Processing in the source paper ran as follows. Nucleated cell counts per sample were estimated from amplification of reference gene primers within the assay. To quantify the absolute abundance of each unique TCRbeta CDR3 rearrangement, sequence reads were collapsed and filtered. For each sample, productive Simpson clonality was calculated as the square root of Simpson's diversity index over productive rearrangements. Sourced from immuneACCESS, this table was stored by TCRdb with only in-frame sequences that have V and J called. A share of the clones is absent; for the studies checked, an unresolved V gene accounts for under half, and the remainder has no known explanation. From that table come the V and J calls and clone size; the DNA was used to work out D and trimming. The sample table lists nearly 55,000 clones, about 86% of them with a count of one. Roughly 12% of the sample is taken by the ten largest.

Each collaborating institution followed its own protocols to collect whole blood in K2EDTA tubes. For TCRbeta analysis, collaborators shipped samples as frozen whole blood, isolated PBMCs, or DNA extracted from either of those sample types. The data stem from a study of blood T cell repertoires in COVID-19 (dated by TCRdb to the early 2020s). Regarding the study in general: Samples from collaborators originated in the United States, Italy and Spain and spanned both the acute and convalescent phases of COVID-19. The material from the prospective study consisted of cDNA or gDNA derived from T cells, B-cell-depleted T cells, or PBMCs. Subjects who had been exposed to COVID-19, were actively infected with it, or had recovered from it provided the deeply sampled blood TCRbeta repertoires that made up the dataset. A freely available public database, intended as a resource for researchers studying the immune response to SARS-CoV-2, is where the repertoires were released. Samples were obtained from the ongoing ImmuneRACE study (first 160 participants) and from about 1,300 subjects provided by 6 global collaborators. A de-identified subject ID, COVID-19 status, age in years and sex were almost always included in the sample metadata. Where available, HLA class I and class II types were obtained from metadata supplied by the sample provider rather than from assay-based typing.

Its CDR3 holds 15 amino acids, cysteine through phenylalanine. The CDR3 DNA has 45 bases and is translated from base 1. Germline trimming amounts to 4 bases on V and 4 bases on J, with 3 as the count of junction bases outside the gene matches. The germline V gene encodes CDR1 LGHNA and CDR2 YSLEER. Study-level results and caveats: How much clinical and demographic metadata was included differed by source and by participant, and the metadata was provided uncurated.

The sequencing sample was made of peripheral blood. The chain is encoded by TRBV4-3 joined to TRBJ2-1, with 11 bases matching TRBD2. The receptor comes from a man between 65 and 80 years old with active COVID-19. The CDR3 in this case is CASSPGTSGYNEQFF. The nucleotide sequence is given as TGCGCCAGCAGCCCGGGGACTAGCGGATACAATGAGCAGTTCTTC.